This T cell receptor beta chain came from a study of cytomegalovirus exposure and HLA in healthy donors. CDR3 length: 15 residues. Germline V gene data show CDR1 as SGHDT and CDR2 as YYEEEE. With 8 bases clipped from V and 5 bases from J, the junction kept 11 bases outside the gene matches. Both 60 Vbeta primers and 13 Jbeta primers went into the PCR. Clones were read by immunoSEQ multiplex PCR, and TCRdb kept only the in-frame ones, dropping some. The sample contains over 70,000 clones, less than 85% of which appear only once. Material for sequencing was PBMCs. The chain combines TRBV5-6 with TRBJ1-4; 8 bases map to TRBD1. The TCR sequence derives from a woman between 50 and 59 years old in good health and CMV-seropositive. CDR3: CARNRGGQENEKLFF. The CDR3 bases are TGTGCCAGAAACAGGGGGGGACAGGAAAATGAAAAACTGTTTTTT.